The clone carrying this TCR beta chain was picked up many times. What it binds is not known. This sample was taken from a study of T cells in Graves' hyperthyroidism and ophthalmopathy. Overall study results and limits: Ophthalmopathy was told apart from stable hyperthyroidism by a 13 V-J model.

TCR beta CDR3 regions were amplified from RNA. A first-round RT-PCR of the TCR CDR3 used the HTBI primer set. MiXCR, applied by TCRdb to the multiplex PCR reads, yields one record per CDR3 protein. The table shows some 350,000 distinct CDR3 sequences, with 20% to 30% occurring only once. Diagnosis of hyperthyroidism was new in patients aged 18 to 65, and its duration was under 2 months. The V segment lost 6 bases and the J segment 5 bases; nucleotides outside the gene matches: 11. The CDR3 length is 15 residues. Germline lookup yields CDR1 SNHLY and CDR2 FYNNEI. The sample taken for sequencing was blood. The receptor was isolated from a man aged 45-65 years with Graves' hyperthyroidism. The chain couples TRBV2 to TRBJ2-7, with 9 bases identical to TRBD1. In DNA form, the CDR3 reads TGTGCCAGCAGCGTAACCGGGACAGGGTTGGACGAGCAGTACTTC. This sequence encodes CASSVTGTGLDEQYF.